This TCR beta chain stems from a study of CD8+ T cells in alopecia areata. Extraction of RNA preceded its reverse transcription into cDNA, which served as the sequencing template. Some clones are missing from TCRdb's copy, which holds only in-frame ones; the method was immunoSEQ multiplex PCR. This sample has about 120,000 clones; less than 70% occur once, and the top ten carry about 3%. The CDR3 has 17 amino acids. CDR1 is SGHNT, CDR2 YYREEE, per germline (reference sequence). V shed 4 bases, J shed 1 base, and the junction held 10 bases outside the gene matches. This clone was found once. The origin of this receptor is a human donor in good health. The chain carries TRBV5-4 and TRBJ2-1; 8 positions agree with TRBD1. Specimen: CD4+ T cells sorted from blood. The CDR3 protein is CASSMGQGAGSYNEQFF. The CDR3 DNA is TGTGCCAGCAGCATGGGGCAGGGGGCTGGGTCCTACAATGAGCAGTTCTTC.